The 25 T cell receptor beta chains presented below share a single source sample, sequenced in a study of OX40 agonist ivuxolimab in advanced cancers. Libraries were prepared by immunoSEQ multiplex PCR; TCRdb keeps only in-frame clonotypes and omits some of them. The sample holds around 56,000 clones, around 83% seen once. The sequencing here drew on CD4+ or CD8+ T cells sorted from blood, taken in a trial of the OX40 agonist ivuxolimab. All receptors derive from an adult with an advanced solid tumor such as melanoma, head and neck, liver or kidney cancer.

The chain uses TRBV6-5 and TRBJ2-5; 7 bases match TRBD1. V trimming: 0 bases; J trimming: 9 bases; junction bases outside the gene matches: 10. The CDR3 totals 15 residues. Germline V gene lookup returns CDR1 MNHEY and CDR2 SVGAGI. CDR3 sequence: CASSYSTRGDRAQYF. CDR3 coding DNA: TGTGCCAGCAGTTACTCGACCCGGGGCGACAGGGCCCAGTACTTC.

V and J are TRBV4-1 and TRBJ1-2; TRBD1 matches at 9 bases. The germline V gene encodes CDR1 MGHRA and CDR2 YSYEKL. V dropped 1 base and J dropped 11; count of bases not matched to a gene: 2. The CDR3 runs 12 residues. CDR3 bases: TGCGCCAGCAGCCAAGGGGACAGGGCGTACACCTTC. It codes for CASSQGDRAYTF.

With respect to this clone: The junction departs from the called germline gene at one end, perhaps through a read error. V gene TRBV7-7 combines with J gene TRBJ2-5; D is possibly TRBD2 (7 bases). Germline assignment: CDR1 SSHAT and CDR2 FNYEAQ (reference sequence). The CDR3 consists of 13 residues. CDR3 in DNA: TGTGCTAGCAGCCAGGGGAGGGAAGAGACCCAGTACTTC. Residues: CASSQGREETQYF.

This sequence joins TRBV29-1 and TRBJ2-7; possibly TRBD1 for D (5 bases). CDR3 size: 12 residues. Trimming removed 3 bases from V and 6 bases from J, with 12 bases in between. In germline, CDR1 is SQVTM, CDR2 ANQGSEA. The CDR3 bases are TGCAGCGTTGAGTCAGGGTCGGGCGAGCAGTACTTC. This codes for CSVESGSGEQYF.

In DNA, the CDR3 is TGTGCCACCAGCAGTGACAGATACAATGAGCAGTTCTTC. It encodes CATSSDRYNEQFF. This sequence joins TRBV15 and TRBJ2-1; D is possibly TRBD1 (5 bases). The germline V gene encodes CDR1 LNHNV and CDR2 YYDKDF (reference sequence). There are 13 residues in the CDR3. The V end lost 3 bases, the J end lost 4 bases, and 7 bases lay between the germline ends.

The J gene is TRBJ2-3, the V gene TRBV5-1; D ambiguous. Germline CDR1 is SGHRS and CDR2 is YFSETQ. CDR3 length: 13 residues. The V and J ends lost 0 bases and 4 bases respectively, with 6 bases between them. As DNA, the CDR3 is TGCGCCAGCAGCTTGGGGCTAGCAGATACGCAGTATTTT. Translation: CASSLGLADTQYF.

The chain carries TRBV18 and TRBJ2-5; D unresolved. The V and J ends lost 6 bases and 3 bases respectively, with 8 bases between them. CDR1 is KGHSH and CDR2 is LQKENI in the germline V gene. There are 12 residues in the CDR3. CDR3 region: CASSLGKETQYF. The CDR3 nucleotides read TGTGCCAGCTCGTTGGGAAAAGAGACCCAGTACTTC.

The chain employs TRBV6-1 and TRBJ2-5; 8 bases are shared with TRBD1. The J call may not be correct, given that the DNA end is closer to TRBJ2-7. Germline loops: CDR1 MNHNS, CDR2 SASEGT. The CDR3 totals 14 residues. This CDR3 is CASSDTGGSYEQYF. In DNA form, the CDR3 reads TGTGCCAGCAGTGACACAGGGGGCTCCTACGAGCAGTACTTC.

This clone was picked up one time. Within the sample, other DNA sequences also encode this same CDR3. V and J are TRBV9 and TRBJ1-4; 9 bases are shared with TRBD1. J gave up 7 bases and V 3 bases, and 7 bases lay outside the gene matches. From germline, CDR1 is SGDLS and CDR2 YYNGEE. The CDR3 has 15 residues. The CDR3 region has the DNA TGTGCCAGCAGCGCCGGGACAGGGCCAGCTGAAAAACTGTTTTTT. Protein: CASSAGTGPAEKLFF.

The chain carries TRBV7-9 and TRBJ2-5, with TRBD1 matching over 8 bases. Per germline, CDR1 SEHNR and CDR2 FQNEAQ (reference sequence). J gave up 5 bases and V 8 bases, and 4 bases lay outside the gene matches. The length of the CDR3 is 12 residues. The CDR3 DNA sequence: TGTGCCAGCCGCACAGGGGGGGAGACCCAGTACTTC. Encoded protein: CASRTGGETQYF.

This clone was observed once. The same CDR3 is also encoded by other DNA sequences in this sample. The V call is TRBV6-1, the J call TRBJ2-3; D remains unclear. The CDR3 has 11 residues. V was pared by 3 bases and J by 5 bases, with 3 bases between. The V gene's germline CDR1 is MNHNS and CDR2 SASEGT. The CDR3 here is CASSDLDTQYF. CDR3 coding DNA: TGTGCCAGCAGTGATTTAGATACGCAGTATTTT.

CDR3 residues: CATQGGGTDTQYF. The DNA of the CDR3 is TGTGCCACCCAGGGGGGGGGTACAGATACGCAGTATTTT. The rearrangement joins TRBV19 to TRBJ2-3; either TRBD1 or TRBD2 may fit D (7 bases each). This CDR3 is built from 13 residues. From germline, CDR1 is LNHDA and CDR2 SQIVND (reference sequence). V was clipped by 10 bases and J by 3 bases, with 14 bases between them. The full variable domain, completed using reference TRBV19 and TRBJ2-3, is DGGITQSPKYLFRKEGQNVTLSCEQNLNHDAMYWYRQDPGQGLRLIYYSQIVNDFQKGDIAEGYSVSREKKESFPLTVTSAQKNPTAFYLCATQGGGTDTQYFGPGTRLTVL.

Note on this clone: At one boundary the junction diverges from the germline segment, which might be a read error. Other DNA sequences of this sample code for an identical CDR3. The chain has TRBV29-1 and TRBJ2-5; the D gene is possibly TRBD2 (6 bases). Germline V gene sequence: CDR1 SQVTM, CDR2 ANQGSEA. The CDR3 has 12 amino acids. CDR3 sequence: CSVGGLLEPQYF. The DNA for the CDR3 is TGCAGTGTTGGGGGACTCTTGGAGCCCCAGTACTTC.

This chain uses TRBV10-2 with TRBJ1-2; D is undetermined. V shed 3 bases and J shed 7 bases, with 6 bases lying between them. This CDR3 region has 11 residues. Germline V gene lookup returns CDR1 WSHSY and CDR2 SAAADI. The CDR3 loop is CASSDRLGYTF. The CDR3 region has the DNA TGCGCCAGCAGTGATAGACTTGGCTACACCTTC.

The chain is built from TRBV4-2 and TRBJ2-5; TRBD2 matches 9 bases. Germline CDR1 LGHNA, CDR2 YNFKEQ. CDR3 length: 15 amino acids. Germline trimming cut 4 bases from V and 3 bases from J; bases unmatched to any gene: 6. The CDR3 nucleotides are TGTGCCAGCAGCCGCCAGTCTAGCGGGGAAGAGACCCAGTACTTC. Residues: CASSRQSSGEETQYF.

This clone was recorded once. The chain couples TRBV5-4 to TRBJ2-5; 8 positions agree with TRBD1. CDR1 is SGHNT and CDR2 is YYREEE in the germline V gene (reference sequence). The CDR3 totals 18 residues. With V trimmed by 4 bases and J by 2 bases, 16 bases remained unmatched. The DNA of the CDR3 is TGTGCCAGCAGCCTAATGGTGGGGACAGGCCGGGGACAAGAGACCCAGTACTTC. The encoded protein is CASSLMVGTGRGQETQYF.

There are a few counts of this clone. This chain connects TRBV28 to TRBJ2-1; D remains unclear. CDR1 is MDHEN and CDR2 is SYDVKM in the germline V gene. V was trimmed by 4 bases and J by 3 bases, leaving 19 bases between them. CDR3 length equals 17 residues. This chain's CDR3 is CASSSAPEWADYNEQFF. CDR3 sequence (DNA): TGTGCCAGCAGTTCCGCCCCGGAATGGGCAGACTACAATGAGCAGTTCTTC.

The gene calls are TRBV6-6 and TRBJ2-7, with unresolved D. The V end lost 2 bases, the J end lost 2 bases, and 7 bases lay between the germline ends. Germline V gives CDR1 MNHNY, CDR2 SVGAGI (reference sequence). The CDR3 covers 13 residues. This CDR3 reads CASSYVQTYEQYF. CDR3 sequence (DNA): TGTGCCAGCAGTTACGTACAGACCTACGAGCAGTACTTC.

This clone was detected a few times. The rearrangement uses TRBV6-7 and TRBJ1-5; no definite D call. TRBV6-7 is treated as an ORF (open reading frame) with a function not yet certain. The CDR3 consists of 15 residues. The V and J ends lost 2 bases and 6 bases respectively, with 14 bases between them. Here the CDR3 reads CASSYVVRGFQPQHF. For the CDR3, the DNA is TGTGCCAGCAGTTACGTCGTTAGAGGGTTTCAGCCCCAGCATTTT.

The V call is TRBV18, the J call TRBJ1-5; the D gene is possibly TRBD1 (6 bases). Germline V lookup: CDR1 KGHSH, CDR2 LQKENI. Trimming took off 6 bases at V and 4 bases at J, with 10 bases between the two ends. The CDR3 extends over 13 amino acids. CDR3 nucleotide sequence: TGTGCCAGCTCGTATACAGGGAATCAGCCCCAGCATTTT. Encoded protein: CASSYTGNQPQHF.

The V and J genes are TRBV10-3 and TRBJ2-2, with a weak D call TRBD2 (5 bases). This CDR3 contains 15 residues. V lost 6 bases and J 0 bases, leaving 11 bases between the germline ends. Germline V gene lookup returns CDR1 ENHRY and CDR2 SYGVKD. The CDR3, as DNA: TGTGCCATCAGCGGAGGCACAGCGAACACCGGGGAGCTGTTTTTT. Translated, it gives CAISGGTANTGELFF.

The chain employs TRBV7-9 and TRBJ2-3, with D possibly being TRBD2 (6 bases). The germline V gene encodes CDR1 SEHNR and CDR2 FQNEAQ (reference sequence). Trimming took off 5 bases at V and 2 bases at J, with 11 bases between the two ends. This CDR3 has 14 residues. The DNA for the CDR3 is TGTGCCAGCAGCCCGGGGAGGTTCACAGATACGCAGTATTTT. This gives the protein CASSPGRFTDTQYF.

The J gene is TRBJ2-3, the V gene TRBV19; maybe TRBD1 (5 bases). In germline, CDR1 is LNHDA, CDR2 SQIVND (reference sequence). The CDR3 has 16 amino acids. V was shortened by 3 bases and J by 2 bases, with 15 bases between the two germline ends. The CDR3 loop reads CASSMWGRPSTDTQYF. DNA of the CDR3: TGTGCCAGTAGTATGTGGGGCCGACCGTCCACAGATACGCAGTATTTT.

This chain connects TRBV28 to TRBJ2-5; D is ambiguous. The length of the CDR3 is 16 residues. The germline CDR1 and CDR2 sequences are MDHEN and SYDVKM. V lost 6 bases to trimming and J lost 5 bases, with 22 bases between them. CDR3 nucleotide sequence: TGTGCCAGCAGCCTGGAAGGGTCTGGGCCCCGTGAGACCCAGTACTTC. It translates to CASSLEGSGPRETQYF.

This chain joins TRBV5-4 and TRBJ2-7; D may be TRBD1 or TRBD2 (5 bases each). The V gene's germline CDR1 is SGHNT and CDR2 YYREEE (reference sequence). CDR3 length equals 13 residues. With 1 base removed from V and 4 bases from J, the gap between germline ends came to 9 bases. CDR3 coding DNA: TGTGCCAGCAGCTTGTGGGGCGGGTACGAGCAGTACTTC. This gives the protein CASSLWGGYEQYF. Drawing the rest from reference TRBV5-4 and TRBJ2-7, the complete variable domain is ETGVTQSPTHLIKTRGQQVTLRCSSQSGHNTVSWYQQALGQGPQFIFQYYREEENGRGNFPPRFSGLQFPNYSSELNVNALELDDSALYLCASSLWGGYEQYFGPGTRLTVT.